A selection of T cell receptor beta chains follows, all from one sample in a study of blood T cell repertoires in COVID-19. Profiling relied on immunoSEQ multiplex PCR, and the TCRdb table lists in-frame clones only, not all of them. The sample holds roughly 290,000 clones, roughly 80% seen once. Source material: peripheral blood. Source of these receptors: a person aged 70 to 85 with COVID-19, enrolled during active disease. The CDR3 runs from the conserved cysteine through the conserved F or W. A D gene is named only where the DNA matches it firmly. Where a row states a size, it is once, few, many or the class of an expanded clone; other rows omit it.

j_gene: TRBJ2-5
d_gene: NA
v_gene: TRBV7-9
len: 14
abundance: once
CDR3nt: TGTGCCAGCAGCTTGTTTTCTAGGGAGGAGACCCAGTACTTC
CDR3aa: CASSLFSREETQYF

j_gene: TRBJ2-7
d_gene: TRBD2
v_gene: TRBV3-1/TRBV3-2
len: 14
abundance: NA
CDR3nt: TGTGCCAGCAGTATAAAACTAGCGATGTACGAGCAGTACTTC
CDR3aa: CASSIKLAMYEQYF

j_gene: TRBJ1-1
d_gene: NA
v_gene: TRBV5-1
len: 11
abundance: NA
CDR3nt: TGCGCCAGCAGCTTGGCGGGAGAAGCTTTCTTT
CDR3aa: CASSLAGEAFF

j_gene: TRBJ2-5
d_gene: NA
v_gene: TRBV20-1
len: 11
abundance: NA
CDR3nt: TGCAGTGGCGCAGGGGAAGAGACCCAGTACTTC
CDR3aa: CSGAGEETQYF

j_gene: TRBJ2-7
d_gene: TRBD2
v_gene: TRBV2
len: 13
abundance: few
CDR3nt: TGTGCCAGCAGTGGGCGGACTAGCGGATTTCAGTACTTC
CDR3aa: CASSGRTSGFQYF

j_gene: TRBJ1-1
d_gene: TRBD1
v_gene: TRBV6-6
len: 15
abundance: NA
CDR3nt: TGTGCCAGCATTGTGAGGGGGACAGGGCACACTGAAGCTTTCTTT
CDR3aa: CASIVRGTGHTEAFF

j_gene: TRBJ2-7
d_gene: NA
v_gene: TRBV30
len: 13
abundance: NA
CDR3nt: TGTGCCTGGAGTGTACAGAGAGACCACGAGCAGTACTTC
CDR3aa: CAWSVQRDHEQYF

j_gene: TRBJ1-4
d_gene: NA
v_gene: TRBV5-6
len: 16
abundance: NA
CDR3nt: TGTGCCAGCAGCTCCGGCCCAGGAGGGGTTTTCGAAAAACTGTTTTTT
CDR3aa: CASSSGPGGVFEKLFF

j_gene: TRBJ2-1
d_gene: TRBD2
v_gene: TRBV29-1
len: 14
abundance: NA
CDR3nt: TGCAGCGCCGACCCTAGCGGGGGGGGGAATGAGCAGTTCTTC
CDR3aa: CSADPSGGGNEQFF

j_gene: TRBJ2-6
d_gene: TRBD1
v_gene: TRBV6-2/TRBV6-3
len: 17
abundance: NA
CDR3nt: TGTGCCAGCAGTCGCGGGACAGGAGACTCTGGGGCCAACGTCCTGACTTTC
CDR3aa: CASSRGTGDSGANVLTF

j_gene: TRBJ2-5
d_gene: TRBD2
v_gene: TRBV13
len: 14
abundance: NA
CDR3nt: TGTGCCAGCAGCTTTAGCGGGGGAGCAGAGACCCAGTACTTC
CDR3aa: CASSFSGGAETQYF

j_gene: TRBJ2-1
d_gene: TRBD2
v_gene: TRBV4-3
len: 16
abundance: NA
CDR3nt: TGCGCCAGCAGCCAATCGACTAGCGGGTCCTACAATGAGCAGTTCTTC
CDR3aa: CASSQSTSGSYNEQFF

j_gene: TRBJ2-1
d_gene: TRBD2
v_gene: TRBV5-1
len: 17
abundance: NA
CDR3nt: TGCGCCAGCAGCCTGGGACTAGCGGGAGAACTCTACAATGAGCAGTTCTTC
CDR3aa: CASSLGLAGELYNEQFF

j_gene: TRBJ1-4
d_gene: NA
v_gene: TRBV11-2
len: 14
abundance: NA
CDR3nt: TGTGCCAGCAGCTTAGCGTTCTCCTCCGGTAGTCGGTTTTTT
CDR3aa: CASSLAFSSGSRFF

j_gene: TRBJ2-5
d_gene: TRBD2
v_gene: TRBV5-4
len: 17
abundance: NA
CDR3nt: TGTGCCAGCAGCGGCAAACTAGCGGGGGCGATTCAAGAGACCCAGTACTTC
CDR3aa: CASSGKLAGAIQETQYF

j_gene: TRBJ2-3
d_gene: TRBD2
v_gene: TRBV7-3
len: 21
abundance: NA
CDR3nt: TGTGCCAGCAGCTTGCTATCGGGGACTAGCGGGAGGATCGGGGGCACAGATACGCAGTATTTT
CDR3aa: CASSLLSGTSGRIGGTDTQYF

j_gene: TRBJ2-1
d_gene: TRBD1
v_gene: TRBV19
len: 17
abundance: NA
CDR3nt: TGTGCCAGTAGTCCTCTTTCGACAGGGGGCGGTTACAATGAGCAGTTCTTC
CDR3aa: CASSPLSTGGGYNEQFF

j_gene: TRBJ2-1
d_gene: TRBD2
v_gene: TRBV7-3
len: 15
abundance: NA
CDR3nt: TGTGCCAGCAGCTTAAGGTGGAGCGGGAATAGTGAGCAGTTCTTC
CDR3aa: CASSLRWSGNSEQFF

j_gene: TRBJ2-2
d_gene: TRBD2
v_gene: TRBV18
len: 14
abundance: NA
CDR3nt: TGTGCCAGCTCACCACCGGGAGGGACCGGGGAGCTGTTTTTT
CDR3aa: CASSPPGGTGELFF

j_gene: TRBJ2-7
d_gene: NA
v_gene: TRBV3-1/TRBV3-2
len: 13
abundance: NA
CDR3nt: TGTGCCAGCAGCCCCCTTCGCTCCTACGAGCAGTACTTC
CDR3aa: CASSPLRSYEQYF

j_gene: TRBJ1-2
d_gene: NA
v_gene: TRBV28
len: 14
abundance: NA
CDR3nt: TGTGCCAGCAGGGGGTGGGGGCCCGCCTATGGCTACACCTTC
CDR3aa: CASRGWGPAYGYTF

j_gene: TRBJ1-1
d_gene: NA
v_gene: TRBV6-1
len: 15
abundance: NA
CDR3nt: TGTGCCAGCAGTGATCCAGGGACTACTTCTATTGAAGCTTTCTTT
CDR3aa: CASSDPGTTSIEAFF

j_gene: TRBJ2-1
d_gene: NA
v_gene: TRBV5-5
len: 13
abundance: NA
CDR3nt: TGTGCCAGCAGCTTGTTCAGGGTAAATGAGCAGTTCTTC
CDR3aa: CASSLFRVNEQFF

j_gene: TRBJ2-1
d_gene: NA
v_gene: TRBV28
len: 11
abundance: once
CDR3nt: TGTGCCAGCAGTTTGCGGGATGAGCAGTTCTTC
CDR3aa: CASSLRDEQFF

j_gene: TRBJ2-7
d_gene: TRBD1
v_gene: TRBV19
len: 16
abundance: few
CDR3nt: TGTGCCAGTAGTATAACATGGACAGGGGTCTCCGCCGAGCAGTACTTC
CDR3aa: CASSITWTGVSAEQYF

j_gene: TRBJ2-3
d_gene: TRBD2
v_gene: TRBV19
len: 15
abundance: NA
CDR3nt: TGTGCCAGTAGTATACTAGCGGGGGGCCCAGATACGCAGTATTTT
CDR3aa: CASSILAGGPDTQYF

j_gene: TRBJ1-1
d_gene: NA
v_gene: TRBV27
len: 14
abundance: once
CDR3nt: TGTGCCAGCAGAAAGACTAACATGAACACTGAAGCTTTCTTT
CDR3aa: CASRKTNMNTEAFF

j_gene: TRBJ2-5
d_gene: NA
v_gene: TRBV5-4
len: 13
abundance: NA
CDR3nt: TGTGCCAGCAGCGTCGACAGGTTAAAGACCCAGTACTTC
CDR3aa: CASSVDRLKTQYF

j_gene: TRBJ1-1
d_gene: NA
v_gene: TRBV28
len: 14
abundance: NA
CDR3nt: TGTGCCAGCACCCCCCACAGGCAGAACACTGAAGCTTTCTTT
CDR3aa: CASTPHRQNTEAFF

j_gene: TRBJ1-3
d_gene: NA
v_gene: TRBV7-8
len: 15
abundance: many
CDR3nt: TGTGCCAGCAGCCGAACAGCGGGCTCTGGAAACACCATATATTTT
CDR3aa: CASSRTAGSGNTIYF

j_gene: TRBJ2-5
d_gene: TRBD2
v_gene: TRBV5-1
len: 15
abundance: few
CDR3nt: TGCGCCAGCAGCTTGTTTGCGGGAGCGGGAGAGACCCAGTACTTC
CDR3aa: CASSLFAGAGETQYF

j_gene: TRBJ2-7
d_gene: TRBD1
v_gene: TRBV2
len: 17
abundance: once
CDR3nt: TGTGCCAGCAGTGAAGCAGGGGGCCGATTTGCGGGCTACGAGCAGTACTTC
CDR3aa: CASSEAGGRFAGYEQYF

j_gene: TRBJ1-1
d_gene: NA
v_gene: TRBV27
len: 13
abundance: NA
CDR3nt: TGTGCCAGCAGTTTATATATGAACACTGAAGCTTTCTTT
CDR3aa: CASSLYMNTEAFF

j_gene: TRBJ2-5
d_gene: TRBD2
v_gene: TRBV28
len: 14
abundance: NA
CDR3nt: TGTGCCAGCAGCCCCGGGGGGGATGGAGAGACCCAGTACTTC
CDR3aa: CASSPGGDGETQYF

j_gene: TRBJ2-2
d_gene: NA
v_gene: TRBV30
len: 15
abundance: NA
CDR3nt: TGTGCCTGGAGAGCTACCTCGGGAGCATACGGGGAGCTGTTTTTT
CDR3aa: CAWRATSGAYGELFF

j_gene: TRBJ1-2
d_gene: NA
v_gene: TRBV5-5
len: 17
abundance: NA
CDR3nt: TGTGCCAGCTGTCCCTCGGTGGCTCCGGGGACTAACTATGGCTACACCTTC
CDR3aa: CASCPSVAPGTNYGYTF

j_gene: TRBJ2-1
d_gene: TRBD1
v_gene: TRBV15
len: 16
abundance: NA
CDR3nt: TGTGCCACCAGCAGAAACACCGGGACAGGCTACAATGAGCAGTTCTTC
CDR3aa: CATSRNTGTGYNEQFF

j_gene: TRBJ1-1
d_gene: NA
v_gene: TRBV6-2/TRBV6-3
len: 14
abundance: NA
CDR3nt: TGTGCCAGCAGTAATCGGACAGTTCTAACTGAAGCTTTCTTT
CDR3aa: CASSNRTVLTEAFF

j_gene: TRBJ1-5
d_gene: NA
v_gene: TRBV11-2
len: 15
abundance: few
CDR3nt: TGTGCCAGCAGCTTAGGAGGGTGGGGGCCTCAGCCCCAGCATTTT
CDR3aa: CASSLGGWGPQPQHF

j_gene: TRBJ2-2
d_gene: TRBD1
v_gene: TRBV9
len: 15
abundance: NA
CDR3nt: TGTGCCAGCAGCCCCCAGGGGGTTGGGCCCGGGGAGCTGTTTTTT
CDR3aa: CASSPQGVGPGELFF

j_gene: TRBJ1-4
d_gene: TRBD1
v_gene: TRBV9
len: 13
abundance: NA
CDR3nt: TGTGCCAGCAGCGGTACAGGGGTGGGAAAACTGTTTTTT
CDR3aa: CASSGTGVGKLFF

j_gene: TRBJ2-3
d_gene: NA
v_gene: TRBV11-3
len: 12
abundance: NA
CDR3nt: TGTGCCAGCAGCTTTTCTGGGACTTCGCAGTATTTT
CDR3aa: CASSFSGTSQYF

j_gene: TRBJ2-1
d_gene: NA
v_gene: TRBV24-1
len: 16
abundance: NA
CDR3nt: TGTGCCACCAGTGATCCGGGGGGCCAGTCCTACAATGAGCAGTTCTTC
CDR3aa: CATSDPGGQSYNEQFF

j_gene: TRBJ1-1
d_gene: TRBD1
v_gene: TRBV6-5
len: 15
abundance: NA
CDR3nt: TGTGCCAGCAGGAACCTGGGACAGGGGAACACTGAAGCTTTCTTT
CDR3aa: CASRNLGQGNTEAFF

j_gene: TRBJ1-3
d_gene: NA
v_gene: TRBV10-3
len: 16
abundance: NA
CDR3nt: TGTGCCATCAGTGGAGGCGGTGACCACTCTGGAAACACCATATATTTT
CDR3aa: CAISGGGDHSGNTIYF